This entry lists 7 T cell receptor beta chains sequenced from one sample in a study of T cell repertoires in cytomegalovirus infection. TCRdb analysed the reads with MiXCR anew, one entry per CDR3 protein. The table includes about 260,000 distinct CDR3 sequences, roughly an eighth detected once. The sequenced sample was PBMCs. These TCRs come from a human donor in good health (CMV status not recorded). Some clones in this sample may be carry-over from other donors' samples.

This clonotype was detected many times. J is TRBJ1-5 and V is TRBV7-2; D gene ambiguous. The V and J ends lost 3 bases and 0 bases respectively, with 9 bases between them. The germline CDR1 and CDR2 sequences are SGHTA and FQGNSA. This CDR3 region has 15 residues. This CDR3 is CASSFSGVSNQPQHF. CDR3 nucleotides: TGTGCCAGCAGCTTTAGTGGGGTTAGCAATCAGCCCCAGCATTTT. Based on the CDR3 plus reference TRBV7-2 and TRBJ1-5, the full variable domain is GAGVSQSPSNKVTEKGKDVELRCDPISGHTALYWYRQSLGQGLEFLIYFQGNSAPDKSGLPSDRFSAERTGGSVSTLTIQRTQQEDSAVYLCASSFSGVSNQPQHFGDGTRLSIL.

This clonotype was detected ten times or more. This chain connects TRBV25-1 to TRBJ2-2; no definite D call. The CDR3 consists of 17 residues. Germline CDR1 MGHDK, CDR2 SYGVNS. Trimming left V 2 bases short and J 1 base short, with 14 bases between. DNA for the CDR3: TGTGCCAGCAGTGAACCCCCCGCAGCCATGAACACCGGGGAGCTGTTTTTT. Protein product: CASSEPPAAMNTGELFF.

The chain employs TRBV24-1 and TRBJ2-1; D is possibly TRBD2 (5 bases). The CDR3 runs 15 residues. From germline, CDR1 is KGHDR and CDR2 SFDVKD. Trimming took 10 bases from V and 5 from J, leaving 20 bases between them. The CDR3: CATGDGLPRDNEQFF. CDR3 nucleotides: TGTGCCACTGGTGATGGACTCCCACGCGACAATGAGCAGTTCTTC.

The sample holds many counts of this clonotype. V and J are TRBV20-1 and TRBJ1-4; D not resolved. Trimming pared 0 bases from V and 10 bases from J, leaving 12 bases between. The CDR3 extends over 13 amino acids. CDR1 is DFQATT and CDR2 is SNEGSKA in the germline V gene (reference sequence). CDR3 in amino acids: CSARDRAPGKLFF. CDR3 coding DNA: TGCAGTGCTAGAGATCGGGCCCCGGGAAAACTGTTTTTT.

In DNA, the CDR3 is TGTGCCACCAGCAGAGCCGGGGCGGGGTTATACAATGAGCAGTTCTTC. The encoded protein is CATSRAGAGLYNEQFF. The rearrangement uses TRBV15 and TRBJ2-1; a weak D match, TRBD2 (6 bases). V lost 1 base, J lost 4 bases, and 14 bases lay in between. Per germline, CDR1 LNHNV and CDR2 YYDKDF (reference sequence). The CDR3 spans 16 residues.

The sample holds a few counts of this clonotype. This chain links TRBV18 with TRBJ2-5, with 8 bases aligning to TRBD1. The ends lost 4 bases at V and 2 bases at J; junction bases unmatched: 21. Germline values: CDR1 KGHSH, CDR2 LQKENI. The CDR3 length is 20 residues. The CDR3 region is CASSRFDRGRTTTIQETQYF. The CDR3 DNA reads TGTGCCAGCTCACGCTTCGACAGGGGAAGAACAACAACGATACAAGAGACCCAGTACTTC.

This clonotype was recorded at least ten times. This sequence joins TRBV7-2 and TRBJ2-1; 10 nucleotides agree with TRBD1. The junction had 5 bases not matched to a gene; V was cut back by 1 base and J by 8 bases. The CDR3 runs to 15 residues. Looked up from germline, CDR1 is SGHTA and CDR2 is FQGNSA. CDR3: CASSLGPGQGYEQFF. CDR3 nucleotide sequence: TGTGCCAGCAGCTTAGGCCCGGGACAGGGGTATGAGCAGTTCTTC.